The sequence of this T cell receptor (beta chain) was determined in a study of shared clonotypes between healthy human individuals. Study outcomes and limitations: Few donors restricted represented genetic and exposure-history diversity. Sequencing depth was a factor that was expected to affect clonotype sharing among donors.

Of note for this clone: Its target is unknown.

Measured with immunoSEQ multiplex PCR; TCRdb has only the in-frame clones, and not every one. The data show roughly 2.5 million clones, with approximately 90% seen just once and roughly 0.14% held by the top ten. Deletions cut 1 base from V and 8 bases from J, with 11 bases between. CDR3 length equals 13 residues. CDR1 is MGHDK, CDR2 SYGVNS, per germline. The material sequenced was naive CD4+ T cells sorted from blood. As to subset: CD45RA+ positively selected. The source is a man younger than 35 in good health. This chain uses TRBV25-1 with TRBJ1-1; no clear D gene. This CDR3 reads CASSELLGTEAFF. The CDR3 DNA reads TGTGCCAGCAGTGAATTACTAGGTACCGAAGCTTTCTTT.